Shown below are 30 T cell receptor beta chains from a single sample sequenced in a study of T-cell reconstitution after alpha-beta-depleted transplantation in children. Preparation of the TCRbeta library used unique molecular identifiers. One entry per CDR3 protein, called by TCRdb with MiXCR from the PCR reads. The sample includes about a million distinct CDR3 sequences, about 31% seen only once; the top ten take over 25%. The source material was PBMCs, mostly from graft donor cells, sampled 360 days after TCRalphabeta/CD19-depleted stem cell transplant. These TCRs come from a boy younger than two who had a stem cell transplant for SCID, so the T cells may come from the graft donor.

This clonotype showed up many times. The rearrangement joins TRBV24-1 to TRBJ1-1; D not certain. Germline V CDR1 and CDR2: KGHDR, SFDVKD. V shed 3 bases and J shed 5 bases, with 9 bases lying between them. This CDR3 contains 13 residues. The CDR3 loop is CATSDPGGTEAFF. As DNA, the CDR3 is TGTGCCACCAGTGATCCTGGCGGGACTGAAGCTTTCTTT.

CDR3 DNA sequence: TGCGCCAGCAGCTTGGGGGTGGGCAGGGGCGAAAACATTCAGTACTTC. Its translation is CASSLGVGRGENIQYF. The V and J genes are TRBV5-1 and TRBJ2-4; tentatively, D is TRBD1 (6 bases). Trimming shortened V by 0 bases and J by 5 bases, and 15 bases separated the two germline ends. CDR1 is SGHRS, CDR2 YFSETQ, per germline. CDR3 length equals 16 residues.

V is TRBV5-1 and J is TRBJ2-1; no clear D. CDR1 is SGHRS, CDR2 YFSETQ, per germline. The V end was cut by 2 bases, the J end by 7 bases, with 16 bases between. The CDR3 contains 15 residues. The CDR3 protein is CASSFNGFGVNEQFF. The CDR3 coding sequence is TGCGCCAGCAGCTTTAACGGTTTTGGGGTGAATGAGCAGTTCTTC. The full variable domain, completed using reference TRBV5-1 and TRBJ2-1, is KAGVTQTPRYLIKTRGQQVTLSCSPISGHRSVSWYQQTPGQGLQFLFEYFSETQRNKGNFPGRFSGRQFSNSRSEMNVSTLELGDSALYLCASSFNGFGVNEQFFGPGTRLTVL.

This clonotype occurred a few times. This chain connects TRBV18 to TRBJ1-1, with D possibly matching TRBD1 (6 bases). Germline values: CDR1 KGHSH, CDR2 LQKENI. There are 13 residues in the CDR3. Deletions cut 6 bases from V and 4 bases from J, with 12 bases between. CDR3 protein: CASSLQGFTEAFF. As DNA, the CDR3 is TGTGCCAGCTCCCTCCAGGGGTTCACTGAAGCTTTCTTT.

This chain joins TRBV18 and TRBJ2-5; weak D call: TRBD1 (6 bases). Germline V gene sequence: CDR1 KGHSH, CDR2 LQKENI. The CDR3 is made up of 16 amino acids. Trimming pared 2 bases from V and 2 bases from J, leaving 15 bases between. CDR3 amino acids: CASSPSPGHLQETQYF. The CDR3, as DNA: TGTGCCAGCTCACCATCCCCGGGACACCTTCAAGAGACCCAGTACTTC.

The chain combines TRBV12-3 or TRBV12-4 with TRBJ2-1; D is perhaps TRBD2 (5 bases). Trimming cost V 1 base and J 8 bases, with 12 bases left between them. This CDR3 is 14 amino acids long. CDR3 sequence (DNA): TGTGCCAGCAGTTTAGGAGGGTCCCCCCATGAGCAGTTCTTC. Residues: CASSLGGSPHEQFF.

This clonotype was seen a few times. This chain uses TRBV20-1 with TRBJ2-3; no reliable D call. CDR1 is DFQATT and CDR2 is SNEGSKA in the germline V gene (reference sequence). CDR3 length: 15 amino acids. V lost 5 bases, J lost 0 bases, and 15 bases lay in between. The CDR3 loop reads CSALHLSLSTDTQYF. In DNA, the CDR3 is TGCAGTGCTCTCCACTTGAGCCTTAGCACAGATACGCAGTATTTT.

This clonotype was seen a handful of times. This chain connects TRBV12-3 or TRBV12-4 to TRBJ2-7; D is perhaps TRBD1 or TRBD2 (5 bases each). V dropped 3 bases and J dropped 2 bases, with 14 bases sitting between them. The CDR3 covers 15 residues. The CDR3 DNA reads TGTGCCAGCAGTTTTAAGGGACGGAGTGCCTACGAGCAGTACTTC. Translated: CASSFKGRSAYEQYF.

This rearrangement joins TRBV4-1 to TRBJ2-3; tentatively, D is TRBD1 (5 bases). The CDR3 is made up of 16 amino acids. Trimming removed 3 bases from V and 3 bases from J, with 16 bases in between. Germline CDR1 and CDR2: MGHRA and YSYEKL. The CDR3 loop is CASSHWGARRTDTQYF. The CDR3 DNA is TGCGCCAGCAGCCATTGGGGCGCCCGAAGAACAGATACGCAGTATTTT.

CDR3 sequence reads: CASSEAFWGADTQYF. The CDR3 DNA reads TGTGCCAGCAGTGAAGCGTTTTGGGGAGCAGATACGCAGTATTTT. The chain has TRBV6-1 and TRBJ2-3; possible D gene TRBD2, 5 bases. This CDR3 region has 15 residues. Between the trimmed V and J ends, which lost 0 bases and 4 bases, there was a span of 11 bases. Germline V gene lookup returns CDR1 MNHNS and CDR2 SASEGT.

The chain employs TRBV24-1 and TRBJ2-6; D unclear. V was trimmed by 3 bases and J by 2 bases, leaving 13 bases between them. The CDR3 totals 17 residues. The germline V gene encodes CDR1 KGHDR and CDR2 SFDVKD. CDR3 sequence: CATSDNSLSAGANVLTF. CDR3 DNA: TGTGCCACCAGTGATAACAGTTTAAGCGCTGGGGCCAACGTCCTGACTTTC.

The rearrangement links TRBV29-1 to TRBJ2-1, with D possibly matching TRBD1 (6 bases). The CDR3 length is 11 residues. Trimming shortened V by 6 bases and J by 8 bases, and 11 bases separated the two germline ends. Per germline, CDR1 SQVTM and CDR2 ANQGSEA. The CDR3 here is CSVTRTDEQFF. CDR3 nucleotide sequence: TGCAGCGTCACTAGGACAGATGAGCAGTTCTTC.

This clonotype was detected a few times. The chain employs TRBV4-1 and TRBJ2-7; D is possibly TRBD1 or TRBD2 (5 bases each). The V gene lost 4 bases and the J gene lost 3 bases, with 22 bases spanning the gap. In germline, CDR1 is MGHRA, CDR2 YSYEKL. This CDR3 contains 17 residues. The CDR3 nucleotides are TGCGCCAGCAGCCCGGAGCCGGGGCTCGCCGCATTCTACGAGCAGTACTTC. Translation: CASSPEPGLAAFYEQYF.

This clonotype was detected only a few times. The chain uses TRBV9 and TRBJ2-5; possibly TRBD1 for D (7 bases). V was trimmed by 4 bases and J by 4 bases, leaving 14 bases between them. The germline V gene encodes CDR1 SGDLS and CDR2 YYNGEE. This CDR3 has 14 residues. CDR3 in DNA: TGTGCCAGCAGCCCCCGCGGGACAGTAGAGACCCAGTACTTC. Protein: CASSPRGTVETQYF.

The chain carries TRBV7-2 and TRBJ2-7; no clear D gene. CDR1 and CDR2 (germline): SGHTA, FQGNSA. Trimming removed 2 bases at V and 4 bases at J, with 9 bases between. This CDR3 contains 13 residues. The CDR3 DNA reads TGTGCCAGCAGCTTAAACTCCCAGTACGAGCAGTACTTC. This codes for CASSLNSQYEQYF.

The table lists this clonotype with a few counts. V and J are TRBV21-1 and TRBJ2-3; TRBD1 is the table's D call and was not checked against the DNA. TRBV21-1 is designated a pseudogene. The CDR3 spans 16 residues. The CDR3 nucleotides read TGTGCCAGCAGCAACGGGCAGGGGGCGCAGACGGATACGCAGTATTTT. Its protein product is CASSNGQGAQTDTQYF.

This clonotype occurred a few times. The chain is built from TRBV9 and TRBJ1-2; D is unresolved. The V end was cut by 0 bases, the J end by 3 bases, with 15 bases between. Per germline, CDR1 SGDLS and CDR2 YYNGEE. The CDR3 is 16 residues long. The DNA for the CDR3 is TGTGCCAGCAGCGTAGAGGGTATGTGGGAGTACTATGGCTACACCTTC. Amino acids: CASSVEGMWEYYGYTF.

The chain links TRBV5-1 to TRBJ2-2, with unresolved D. The CDR3 contains 14 residues. With 9 bases removed from V and 6 bases from J, the gap between germline ends came to 18 bases. Germline V gene lookup returns CDR1 SGHRS and CDR2 YFSETQ. The CDR3 protein is CATNETIKAGELFF. The CDR3 region has the DNA TGCGCCACCAACGAAACCATCAAAGCCGGGGAGCTGTTTTTT.

In this sample, this clonotype turned up a few times. The chain has TRBV7-9 and TRBJ1-1, with D possibly matching TRBD1 (6 bases). V lost 1 base to trimming and J lost 1 base, with 10 bases between them. This CDR3 has 15 amino acids. Germline V gene lookup returns CDR1 SEHNR and CDR2 FQNEAQ (reference sequence). The CDR3 sequence: CASSLGDRRNTEAFF. For the CDR3, the DNA is TGTGCCAGCAGCTTAGGCGACAGGAGGAACACTGAAGCTTTCTTT.

This clonotype was observed a handful of times. This chain joins TRBV29-1 and TRBJ1-5; D remains unclear. This CDR3 has 13 residues. CDR1 is SQVTM, CDR2 ANQGSEA, per germline. The V end lost 4 bases, the J end lost 2 bases, and 9 bases lay between the germline ends. The CDR3 loop reads CSVVYTGNQPQHF. CDR3 nucleotides: TGCAGCGTTGTATACACGGGCAATCAGCCCCAGCATTTT.

This clonotype was observed a few times. The J gene is TRBJ2-7, the V gene TRBV7-2; D possibly corresponds to TRBD1 (6 bases). From germline, CDR1 is SGHTA and CDR2 FQGNSA. V lost 0 bases, J lost 2 bases, and 14 bases lay in between. The CDR3 spans 16 residues. DNA of the CDR3: TGTGCCAGCAGCTTAGCGAGGACAGTTGGTGCCTACGAGCAGTACTTC. Encoded protein: CASSLARTVGAYEQYF.

This clonotype was seen more than once but under ten times. The genes are TRBV6-1 and TRBJ2-6; unclear D gene. Trimming pared 8 bases from V and 2 bases from J, leaving 7 bases between. The length of the CDR3 is 13 residues. Germline assignment: CDR1 MNHNS and CDR2 SASEGT. The DNA of the CDR3 is TGTGCCAGCGGAACCCCTGGGGCCAACGTCCTGACTTTC. It yields the protein CASGTPGANVLTF.

The DNA for the CDR3 is TGTGCCATCACCTTTAGCGGGGGGGCCGGGACAGATACGCAGTATTTT. Residues: CAITFSGGAGTDTQYF. The chain links TRBV10-3 to TRBJ2-3; 11 bases agree with TRBD2. This CDR3 comprises 16 residues. J was trimmed by 3 bases and V by 7 bases; bases with no gene match: 9. Germline values: CDR1 ENHRY, CDR2 SYGVKD.

J is TRBJ1-2 and V is TRBV20-1; 7 bases map to TRBD1. The CDR3 is 13 residues long. In germline, CDR1 is DFQATT, CDR2 SNEGSKA (reference sequence). Trimming removed 5 bases from V and 4 bases from J; junction bases left unmatched: 7. The CDR3 sequence is CSAWGDSTYGYTF. Here the CDR3 DNA reads TGCAGTGCTTGGGGGGACAGCACCTATGGCTACACCTTC.

Only a few counts were recorded for this clonotype. J is TRBJ2-7 and V is TRBV6-5; 9 bases fit TRBD1. This CDR3 is 15 amino acids long. The junction had 5 bases not matched to a gene; V was cut back by 2 bases and J by 3 bases. CDR1 is MNHEY, CDR2 SVGAGI, per germline. DNA of the CDR3: TGTGCCAGCAGTTACGGCGGACAGGGGAACTACGAGCAGTACTTC. Its protein product is CASSYGGQGNYEQYF.

This chain joins TRBV20-1 and TRBJ2-3; a possible D gene is TRBD1 (5 bases). CDR3 length: 12 residues. V dropped 3 bases and J dropped 4 bases, with 8 bases sitting between them. Germline CDR1 reads DFQATT; CDR2 reads SNEGSKA (reference sequence). CDR3 amino acids: CSASQGSDTQYF. The CDR3 region has the DNA TGCAGTGCTAGTCAGGGTTCAGATACGCAGTATTTT.

The V and J genes are TRBV3-1 and TRBJ2-7; D is uncertain. Germline V gives CDR1 LGHDT, CDR2 YNNKEL (reference sequence). The CDR3 sequence is 15 residues long. The V end lost 4 bases, the J end lost 2 bases, and 15 bases lay between the germline ends. The CDR3 reads CASSPFIGRPYEQYF. DNA of the CDR3: TGTGCCAGCAGCCCCTTTATAGGACGGCCCTACGAGCAGTACTTC.

In its sample, this clonotype was seen a few times. The gene calls are TRBV4-3 and TRBJ2-3, with 8 bases matching TRBD2. With V trimmed by 0 bases and J by 3 bases, 11 bases remained unmatched. Germline loops: CDR1 LGHNA, CDR2 YSLEER. The CDR3 is 18 residues long. The CDR3 nucleotides are TGCGCCAGCAGCCAAGATTGGGGGACTAGAGGTTCTACAGATACGCAGTATTTT. It encodes CASSQDWGTRGSTDTQYF.

This clonotype was seen many times. V usage is TRBV6-2 or TRBV6-3 and J usage is TRBJ2-2; 8 bases map to TRBD1. This CDR3 has 14 residues. Germline V gives CDR1 MNHEY, CDR2 SVGEGT. The V segment lost 8 bases and the J segment 0 bases; nucleotides outside the gene matches: 2. This CDR3 is CASRGQANTGELFF. The CDR3 coding sequence is TGTGCCAGCCGGGGACAGGCGAACACCGGGGAGCTGTTTTTT.

The chain employs TRBV15 and TRBJ2-3, with D unclear. This CDR3 has 13 amino acids. The V gene lost 0 bases and the J gene lost 6 bases, with 7 bases spanning the gap. Germline V gene lookup returns CDR1 LNHNV and CDR2 YYDKDF (reference sequence). This chain's CDR3 is CATSRDLRDTQYF. CDR3 in DNA: TGTGCCACCAGCAGAGATCTGCGGGATACGCAGTATTTT.